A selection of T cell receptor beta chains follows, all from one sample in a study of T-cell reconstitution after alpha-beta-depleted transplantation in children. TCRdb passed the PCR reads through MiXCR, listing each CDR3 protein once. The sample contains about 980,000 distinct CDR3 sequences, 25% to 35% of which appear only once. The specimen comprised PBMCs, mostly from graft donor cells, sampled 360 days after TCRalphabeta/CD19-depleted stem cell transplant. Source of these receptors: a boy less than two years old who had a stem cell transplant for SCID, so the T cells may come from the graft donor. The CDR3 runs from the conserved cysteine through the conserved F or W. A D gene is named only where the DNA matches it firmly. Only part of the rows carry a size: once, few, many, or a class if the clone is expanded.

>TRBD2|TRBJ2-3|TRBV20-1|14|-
CSAAGTSGPDTQYF
TGCAGTGCAGCCGGGACTAGCGGGCCAGATACGCAGTATTTT
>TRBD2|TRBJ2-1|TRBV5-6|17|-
CASSPVKWRGALNEQFF
TGTGCCAGCAGCCCTGTTAAGTGGCGGGGGGCCCTAAATGAGCAGTTCTTC
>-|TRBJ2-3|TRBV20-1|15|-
CSASPDRTFTDTQYF
TGCAGTGCTAGCCCCGACAGGACTTTCACAGATACGCAGTATTTT
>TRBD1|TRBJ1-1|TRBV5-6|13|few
CASSLGLQGKAFF
TGTGCCAGCAGCTTGGGTCTACAGGGGAAAGCTTTCTTT
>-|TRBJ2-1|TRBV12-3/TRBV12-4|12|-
CAITTENNEQFF
TGTGCCATCACGACGGAAAACAATGAGCAGTTCTTC
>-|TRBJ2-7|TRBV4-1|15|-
CASSQDRRQGYEQYF
TGCGCCAGCAGCCAAGATAGGCGCCAGGGATACGAGCAGTACTTC
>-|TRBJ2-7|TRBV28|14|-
CASSFLEGAYEQYF
TGTGCCAGCAGTTTTTTGGAGGGAGCCTACGAGCAGTACTTC
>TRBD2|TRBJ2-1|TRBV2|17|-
CASTPNRGPGTSGEQFF
TGTGCCAGCACTCCCAACCGGGGCCCCGGGACTAGCGGTGAGCAGTTCTTC
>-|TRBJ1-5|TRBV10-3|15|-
CAISEYPGSNQPQHF
TGTGCCATCAGTGAATATCCCGGGAGCAATCAGCCCCAGCATTTT
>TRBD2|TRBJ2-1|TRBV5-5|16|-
CASSKLGGNSYNEQFF
TGTGCCAGCAGCAAACTCGGGGGGAACTCCTACAATGAGCAGTTCTTC
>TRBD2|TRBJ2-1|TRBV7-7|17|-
CASSSKSGGRSNNEQFF
TGTGCCAGCAGCTCTAAGAGCGGGGGGAGGAGTAACAATGAGCAGTTCTTC
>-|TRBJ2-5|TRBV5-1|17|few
CASSLGVGQGMQETQYF
TGCGCCAGCAGCTTGGGCGTAGGGCAGGGGATGCAAGAGACCCAGTACTTC
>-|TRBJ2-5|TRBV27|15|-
CASSFSKDHEETQYF
TGTGCCAGCAGTTTCTCGAAAGACCACGAGGAGACCCAGTACTTC
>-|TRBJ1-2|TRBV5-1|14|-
CASSLEGIGYGYTF
TGCGCCAGCAGCTTGGAGGGGATCGGTTATGGCTACACCTTC
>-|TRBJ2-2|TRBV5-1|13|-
CASSFTGSGELFF
TGCGCCAGCAGCTTTACAGGGTCCGGGGAGCTGTTTTTT
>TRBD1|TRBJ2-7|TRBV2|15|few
CASNMGQGVTYEQYF
TGTGCCAGCAATATGGGACAGGGGGTAACCTACGAGCAGTACTTC
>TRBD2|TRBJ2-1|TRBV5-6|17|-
CASSLPNLAGGLGEQFF
TGTGCCAGCAGCTTGCCAAATCTAGCGGGGGGGCTAGGGGAGCAGTTCTTC
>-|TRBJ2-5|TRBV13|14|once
CASSFGVEQETQYF
TGTGCCAGCAGCTTCGGGGTTGAGCAGGAGACCCAGTACTTC
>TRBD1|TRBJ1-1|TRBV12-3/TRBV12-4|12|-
CASSQWTGEAFF
TGTGCCAGCAGTCAGTGGACAGGGGAAGCTTTCTTT
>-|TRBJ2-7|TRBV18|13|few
CASSRSGDGEQYF
TGTGCCAGCTCACGATCGGGGGATGGTGAGCAGTACTTC
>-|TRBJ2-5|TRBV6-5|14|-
CASSYSALGETQYF
TGTGCCAGCAGTTACTCGGCCCTGGGAGAGACCCAGTACTTC
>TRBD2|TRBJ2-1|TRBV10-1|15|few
CASSDSTSGGDEQFF
TGCGCCAGCAGTGATTCGACTAGCGGGGGCGATGAGCAGTTCTTC
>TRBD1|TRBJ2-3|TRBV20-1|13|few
CAAGGKVRNTQYF
TGCGCTGCAGGGGGCAAAGTAAGGAATACGCAGTATTTT
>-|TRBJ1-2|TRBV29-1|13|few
CSVAGQFTYGYTF
TGCAGCGTTGCCGGACAGTTTACCTATGGCTACACCTTC
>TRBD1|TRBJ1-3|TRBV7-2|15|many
CASSRQGSSGNTIYF
TGTGCCAGCAGCCGACAGGGAAGCTCTGGAAACACCATATATTTT
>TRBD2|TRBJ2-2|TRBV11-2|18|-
CASSLGRLSGGRTGELFF
TGTGCCAGCAGCTTAGGACGGCTCAGCGGGGGGCGAACCGGGGAGCTGTTTTTT
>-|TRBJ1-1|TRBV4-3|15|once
CASSQEHRGYTEAFF
TGCGCCAGCAGCCAAGAGCATCGGGGATACACTGAAGCTTTCTTT
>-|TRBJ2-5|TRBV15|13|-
CATSRLPEETQYF
TGTGCCACCAGCAGACTCCCAGAAGAGACCCAGTACTTC
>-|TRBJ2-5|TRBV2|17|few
CASSEFLTAPPQETQYF
TGTGCCAGCAGTGAATTCCTGACAGCTCCCCCACAAGAGACCCAGTACTTC
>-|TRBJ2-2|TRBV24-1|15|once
CATSGASRANGELFF
TGTGCCACCAGTGGAGCCTCTAGAGCGAACGGGGAGCTGTTTTTT
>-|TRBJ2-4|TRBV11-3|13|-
CASSLAGVDIQYF
TGTGCCAGCAGCTTAGCGGGCGTGGACATTCAGTACTTC
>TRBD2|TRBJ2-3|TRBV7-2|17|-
CASSFPYSGGDTDTQYF
TGTGCCAGCAGCTTCCCATATAGCGGGGGGGACACAGATACGCAGTATTTT
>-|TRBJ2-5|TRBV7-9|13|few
CASTSWSVETQYF
TGTGCCAGCACCTCCTGGAGTGTGGAGACCCAGTACTTC
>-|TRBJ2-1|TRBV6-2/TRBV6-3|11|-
CASSYLKEQFF
TGTGCCAGCAGTTACCTGAAAGAGCAGTTCTTC
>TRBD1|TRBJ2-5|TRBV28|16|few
CASSATGGNHQETQYF
TGTGCCAGCAGTGCCACAGGGGGAAACCACCAAGAGACCCAGTACTTC
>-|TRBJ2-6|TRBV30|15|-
CAWRIPGAGANVLTF
TGTGCCTGGAGAATACCCGGGGCTGGGGCCAACGTCCTGACTTTC
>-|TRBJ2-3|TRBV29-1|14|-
CSAYLGRHTDTQYF
TGCAGCGCCTACCTGGGTAGGCACACAGATACGCAGTATTTT
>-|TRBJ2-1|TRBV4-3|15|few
CASSQAGLTYNEQFF
TGCGCCAGCAGCCAAGCGGGGCTAACCTACAATGAGCAGTTCTTC
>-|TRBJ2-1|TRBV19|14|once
CASTPGTVYNEQFF
TGTGCCAGTACCCCTGGGACGGTGTACAATGAGCAGTTCTTC
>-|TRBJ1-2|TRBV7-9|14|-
CASSSTAWTYGYTF
TGTGCCAGCAGCTCAACGGCCTGGACTTATGGCTACACCTTC
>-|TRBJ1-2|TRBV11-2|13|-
CASSPGGQGGYTF
TGTGCCAGCAGCCCGGGCGGTCAGGGAGGCTACACCTTC
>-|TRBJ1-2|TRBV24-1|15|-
CATSEPSGATYGYTF
TGTGCCACCAGTGAGCCCTCGGGAGCCACCTATGGCTACACCTTC
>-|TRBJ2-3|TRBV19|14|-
CASSRRSVTDTQYF
TGTGCCAGTAGTCGTCGGTCGGTCACAGATACGCAGTATTTT
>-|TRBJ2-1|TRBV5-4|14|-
CASSSPSSYNEQFF
TGTGCCAGCAGCTCTCCAAGCTCCTACAATGAGCAGTTCTTC
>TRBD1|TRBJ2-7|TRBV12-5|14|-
CASGLARDSYEQYF
TGTGCTAGTGGTTTGGCGAGGGACAGCTACGAGCAGTACTTC
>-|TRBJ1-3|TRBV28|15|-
CASSPPQRTGNTIYF
TGTGCCAGCAGTCCACCTCAGAGGACTGGAAACACCATATATTTT
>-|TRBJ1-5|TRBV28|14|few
CASRLTVSNQPQHF
TGTGCCAGCAGGCTGACAGTTAGCAATCAGCCCCAGCATTTT
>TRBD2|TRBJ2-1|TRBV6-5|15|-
CASSLASGEGNEQFF
TGTGCCAGCAGTTTGGCTAGCGGGGAAGGGAATGAGCAGTTCTTC
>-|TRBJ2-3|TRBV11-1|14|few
CASRPEGSTDTQYF
TGTGCCAGCAGGCCTGAGGGGAGCACAGATACGCAGTATTTT